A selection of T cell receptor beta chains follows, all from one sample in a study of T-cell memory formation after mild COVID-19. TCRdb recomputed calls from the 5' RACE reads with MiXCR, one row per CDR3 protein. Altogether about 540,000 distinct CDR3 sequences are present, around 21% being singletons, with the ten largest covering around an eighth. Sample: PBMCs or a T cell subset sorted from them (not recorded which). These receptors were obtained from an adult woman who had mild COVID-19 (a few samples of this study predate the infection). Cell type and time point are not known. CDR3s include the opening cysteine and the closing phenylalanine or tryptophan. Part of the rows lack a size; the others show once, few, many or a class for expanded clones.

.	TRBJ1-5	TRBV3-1	CASSHSHGNQPQHF
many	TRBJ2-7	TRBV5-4	CASSPVSGSYSYEQYF
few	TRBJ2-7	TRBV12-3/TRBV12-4	CASSSGGSTEQYF
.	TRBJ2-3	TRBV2	CASRGAGGATDTQYF
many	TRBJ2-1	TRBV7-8	CASSFGLAGAGNEQFF
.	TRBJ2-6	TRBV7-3	CASSQALPGAGANVLTF
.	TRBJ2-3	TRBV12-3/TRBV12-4	CASTPAGGDTQYF
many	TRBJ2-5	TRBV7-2	CASSLSSGRLAETQYF
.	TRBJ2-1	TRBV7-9	CASRGGHNEQFF
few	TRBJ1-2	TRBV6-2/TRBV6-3	CASSYSRGHGYTF
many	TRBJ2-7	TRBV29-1	CSVTLSSYEQYF
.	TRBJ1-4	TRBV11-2	CASSEDRGRAEKLFF